Presented here are 4 T cell receptor beta chains from one specimen sequenced in a study of blood T cells in healthy people across ages. Combining a sample-barcoded 5' primer with a J-beta primer mix, a second PCR ran for about 7 to 11 cycles. Each CDR3 protein is one row after TCRdb ran MiXCR on the 5' RACE reads. The repertoire has about 1,500,000 distinct CDR3 sequences, 42% of them found once; the top ten carry 7.9%. The sample was blood. Source of these receptors: a woman aged 18 to 35 in good health.

The chain combines TRBV3-1 with TRBJ2-6, with TRBD1 matching over 7 bases. Trimming at V came to 5 bases and at J to 2 bases, leaving 9 bases not matched to a gene. The germline V gene has CDR1 LGHDT and CDR2 YNNKEL (reference sequence). This CDR3 is 17 amino acids long. CDR3 protein: CASSSRTGGPGANVLTF. CDR3 DNA sequence: TGTGCCAGCAGCTCCCGGACAGGAGGTCCTGGGGCCAACGTCCTGACTTTC.

V and J are TRBV25-1 and TRBJ1-4; D gene ambiguous. This CDR3 is built from 14 residues. Trimming took 0 bases from V and 4 from J, leaving 6 bases between them. Per the germline V gene, CDR1 is MGHDK and CDR2 is SYGVNS. In nucleotides, the CDR3 is TGTGCCAGCAGTGAATATTTAGATAATGAAAAACTGTTTTTT. Its protein is CASSEYLDNEKLFF.

In DNA form, the CDR3 reads TGTGCCAGCACCCCTTTCGGGGGGGGAGGGTCTGAAGCTTTCTTT. Protein: CASTPFGGGGSEAFF. The J gene is TRBJ1-1, the V gene TRBV12-3 or TRBV12-4; weak D call: TRBD1 (5 bases). The V gene lost 7 bases and the J gene lost 6 bases, with 21 bases spanning the gap. This CDR3 spans 15 amino acids.

The chain links TRBV9 to TRBJ1-5; 7 bases fit TRBD1. This CDR3 has 13 residues. Germline CDR1 reads SGDLS; CDR2 reads YYNGEE. The J segment lost 6 bases and the V segment lost 4 bases, leaving 4 bases of the junction unmatched. CDR3 DNA sequence: TGTGCCAGCAGCACCACAGGGGCTCAGCCCCAGCATTTT. Translation gives CASSTTGAQPQHF.